Described below is a single T cell receptor beta chain sequence and its context. The sample is drawn from a study of human T cells and chemical hapten exposure. The germline V gene has CDR1 SQVTM and CDR2 ANQGSEA. The CDR3 has 12 residues. V dropped 7 bases and J dropped 6; count of bases not matched to a gene: 5. Each CDR3 protein gets one entry after TCRdb re-called the RACE reads with MiXCR. The data show some 300,000 distinct CDR3 sequences, around 5% seen once. Documented time point: pre-sensitization, week 0. Treatment noted: therapeutic diphenylcyclopropenone sensitization with weekly scalp DPC.

The chain links TRBV29-1 to TRBJ1-2, with 10 bases matching TRBD1. This clonotype originated in a young woman with alopecia areata. Some clones in this sample may be carry-over from other donors' samples. The sequenced sample was whole blood, obtained in connection with sensitization to the hapten diphenylcyclopropenone (DPC). The CDR3 nucleotides read TGCAGCGCTGAGGGACAGGGGCATGGCTACACCTTC. It encodes CSAEGQGHGYTF.